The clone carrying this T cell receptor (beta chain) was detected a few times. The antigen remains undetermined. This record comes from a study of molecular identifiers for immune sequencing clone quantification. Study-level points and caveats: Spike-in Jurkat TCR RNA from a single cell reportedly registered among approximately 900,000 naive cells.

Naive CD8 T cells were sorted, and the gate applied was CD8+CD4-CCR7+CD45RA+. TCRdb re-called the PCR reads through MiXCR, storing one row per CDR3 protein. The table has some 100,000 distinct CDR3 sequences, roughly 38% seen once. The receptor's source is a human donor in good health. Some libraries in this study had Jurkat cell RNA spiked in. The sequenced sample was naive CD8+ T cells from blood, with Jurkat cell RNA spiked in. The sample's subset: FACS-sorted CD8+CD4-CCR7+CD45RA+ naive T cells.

The CDR3 sequence: CASAPGTSGTDTQYF. DNA for the CDR3: TGTGCTAGTGCCCCCGGGACTAGCGGCACAGATACGCAGTATTTT. The rearrangement uses TRBV12-5 and TRBJ2-3; 10 positions agree with TRBD2. The V gene's germline CDR1 is LGHNT and CDR2 FRNRAP. The CDR3 loop spans 15 amino acids. With V trimmed by 7 bases and J by 1 base, 5 bases remained unmatched.